Shown below are 26 T cell receptor beta chains from a single sample sequenced in a study of tumor-infiltrating lymphocytes in primary liver carcinoma. A constant-region primer served to make TCR beta cDNA from about 530 ng total RNA. Slightly modified ARM-PCR served as the procedure for the TCR beta libraries. These libraries came from three rounds of nested multiplex PCR. A C-beta reverse primer was combined with TRBV1-TRBV30 forward primers in the first two PCR rounds, and each round had approximately 9 cycles. In TCRdb, the multiplex PCR reads were re-called with MiXCR into one record per CDR3 protein. The sample consists of approximately 210,000 distinct CDR3 sequences, less than 70% of them appearing once. Unsorted whole blood served as the source of blood RNA, and germline DNA was extracted as well. Sequencing input: peripheral blood. These receptor sequences come from a woman aged 60 to 75 with primary liver carcinoma and hepatitis B virus infection.

Remarks on this clonotype: At one boundary the junction diverges from the germline segment, which might be a read error. The chain joins TRBV11-3 to TRBJ2-2; 7 bases agree with TRBD1. Germline V gives CDR1 SGHNT, CDR2 YENEEA. This CDR3 is built from 15 residues. The CDR3, as DNA: TGTGCCAGCAGCCCCCAGGAGAGGGGGCCCGGGGAGCTGTTTTTC. Protein sequence: CASSPQERGPGELFF.

This clonotype was seen many times. CDR3 sequence: CASSPPGEVSPLHF. The CDR3 DNA reads as TGTGCCAGCAGCCCACCAGGGGAGGTTTCACCCCTCCACTTT. V is TRBV6-2 or TRBV6-3 and J is TRBJ1-6; possible D gene TRBD1, 6 bases. This CDR3 comprises 14 residues. Trimming took 6 bases from V and 9 from J, leaving 15 bases between them. Germline loops: CDR1 MNHEY, CDR2 SVGEGT.

Worth noting for this clonotype: A read error may account for a junction end that differs from germline. The genes are TRBV11-2 and TRBJ2-7; D might be TRBD2 (5 bases). The CDR3 sequence is 16 residues long. Looked up from germline, CDR1 is SGHAT and CDR2 is FQNNGV. CDR3 sequence: CASSFMLGSAGYEQYF. In nucleotides, the CDR3 is TGTGCCAGCAGCTTCATGCTGGGGAGTGCTGGGTACGAACAGTACTTC.

This clonotype was seen once. The rearrangement links TRBV11-2 to TRBJ2-3, with D unclear. In germline, CDR1 is SGHAT, CDR2 FQNNGV. The CDR3 covers 14 residues. V was cut by 5 bases and J by 4 bases, with 13 bases left in between. The chain's CDR3 is CASSGRLSADTQYF. In nucleotides, the CDR3 is TGTGCCAGCAGCGGCCGCCTTTCCGCAGATACGCAGTATTTT.

The CDR3 DNA follows: TGTGCCAGCAGCCCTTGGACAAGGGGAAACACTGAAGCTTTCTTT. Its translation is CASSPWTRGNTEAFF. The rearrangement joins TRBV11-2 to TRBJ1-1; maybe TRBD1 (5 bases). Trimming left V 5 bases short and J 2 bases short, with 15 bases between. The CDR3 covers 15 residues. In germline, CDR1 is SGHAT, CDR2 FQNNGV.

This clonotype was counted a few times. The gene calls are TRBV28 and TRBJ2-2, with 9 bases that match TRBD1. V shed 5 bases, J shed 3 bases, and the junction held 4 bases outside the gene matches. The CDR3 runs to 15 residues. CDR1 and CDR2 (germline): MDHEN, SYDVKM. The CDR3 reads CASSITGGYTGELFF. The CDR3 DNA is TGTGCCAGCAGTATTACAGGGGGCTACACCGGGGAGCTGTTTTTT.

The chain recombines TRBV7-9 with TRBJ2-5, with 7 positions matching TRBD2. V dropped 2 bases and J dropped 4; count of bases not matched to a gene: 16. The CDR3 consists of 18 residues. CDR1 and CDR2 from the germline V gene are SEHNR and FQNEAQ (reference sequence). CDR3 bases: TGTGCCAGCAGCTTAAGCGGGAACCCCAGAATACTTAGAGAGACCCAGTACTTC. Translation: CASSLSGNPRILRETQYF.

As to this clonotype: This clone may be a read error of a much larger clone one base away. V is TRBV6-1 and J is TRBJ2-7, with D possibly matching TRBD2 (5 bases). Germline CDR1 reads MNHNS; CDR2 reads SASEGT. The V and J ends lost 6 bases and 2 bases respectively, with 14 bases between them. This CDR3 region has 14 residues. This CDR3 is CASRKQRGTYEQYF. In nucleotides, the CDR3 is TGTGCCAGCAGGAAGCAACGGGGTACCTACGAGCAGTACTTC.

Concerning this clonotype: A junction end diverges from the germline sequence, so it may reflect a read error. The chain joins TRBV18 to TRBJ2-1; 8 bases line up with TRBD1. Per the germline V gene, CDR1 is KGHSH and CDR2 is LQKENI. The CDR3 consists of 14 residues. CDR3 amino acids: CASSPTGTGNEQLF. The DNA for the CDR3 is TGTGCCAGCTCACCCACCGGGACAGGCAATGAGCAGTTATTC.

Concerning this clonotype: At one boundary the junction diverges from the germline segment, which might be a read error. The rearrangement uses TRBV11-3 and TRBJ2-3; 7 nucleotides match TRBD2. In germline, CDR1 is SGHNT, CDR2 YENEEA. The CDR3 has 16 residues. CDR3 sequence reads: CACSQARGSGTDTQYF. DNA for the CDR3: TGTGCCTGCAGTCAAGCCCGCGGGAGCGGAACAGATACGCAGTATTTT.

Worth noting for this clonotype: One end of the junction is discordant with germline, which a read error may explain. The chain recombines TRBV7-2 with TRBJ2-1; 11 bases fit TRBD2. CDR1 SGHTA and CDR2 FQGNSA come from the germline V gene. The CDR3 has 15 residues. Here the CDR3 reads CASRRGWTSGPPNPF. The CDR3 DNA is TGTGCCAGCCGCCGAGGGTGGACTAGCGGGCCGCCGAACCCTTTC.

Many counts were recorded for this clonotype. The chain links TRBV10-3 to TRBJ1-4; 12 nucleotides agree with TRBD1. CDR3 length equals 17 residues. CDR1 ENHRY and CDR2 SYGVKD come from the germline V gene. V was pared by 5 bases and J by 8 bases, with 12 bases of the junction left unmatched. The CDR3 nucleotides read TGTGCCATCAGTTCGACCGGGACAGGGGGCGCAGGGGAAAAACTGTTTTTT. Amino acid sequence: CAISSTGTGGAGEKLFF.

This clonotype was seen only once. A much larger clone lies one base from this, so it may be a read error. The rearrangement joins TRBV6-6 to TRBJ2-7; D is possibly TRBD1 (5 bases). The germline CDR1 and CDR2 sequences are MNHNY and SVGAGI (reference sequence). With 0 bases removed from V and 4 bases from J, the gap between germline ends came to 13 bases. This CDR3 is 15 amino acids long. The CDR3 protein is CASSYSGREEYEQYF. CDR3 sequence (DNA): TGTGCCAGCAGTTACTCTGGCAGGGAAGAATACGAGCAGTACTTC.

A remark on this clonotype: One end of the junction does not line up with germline, which may come from a read error. The chain employs TRBV5-1 and TRBJ2-5; 7 positions match TRBD2. From germline, CDR1 is SGHRS and CDR2 YFSETQ. The CDR3 is 15 residues long. DNA for the CDR3: TGCGTCAGCAGCTTGGACCCACTAGCGACGAAGACCCAGTACTTC. The encoded protein is CVSSLDPLATKTQYF.

For this clonotype: The final CDR3 position lacks the conserved phenylalanine or tryptophan, pointing to a likely read error. This sequence joins TRBV20-1 and TRBJ2-3, with TRBD2 matching over 9 bases. This CDR3 has 15 residues. The ends lost 0 bases at V and 5 bases at J; junction bases unmatched: 6. Germline CDR1 reads DFQATT; CDR2 reads SNEGSKA (reference sequence). In DNA, the CDR3 is TGCAGTGCTAGAGATCCCCTAGCGGGAAAAGATACGCAGTATCTT. It translates to CSARDPLAGKDTQYL.

The rearrangement uses TRBV2 and TRBJ1-2, with 7 bases lining up with TRBD1. Germline values: CDR1 SNHLY, CDR2 FYNNEI. The CDR3 is made up of 15 amino acids. With 6 bases clipped from V and 7 bases from J, the junction kept 14 bases outside the gene matches. CDR3 nucleotides: TGTGCCAGCAGAGGCCTACAGGGGCGTAAGGTTGGCTACACCTTC. Its protein is CASRGLQGRKVGYTF.

Worth noting for this clonotype: Germline and junction disagree at one end, which may indicate a read error. This chain links TRBV5-1 with TRBJ2-2; 10 bases line up with TRBD1. The CDR3 is 16 amino acids. CDR1 and CDR2 from the germline V gene are SGHRS and YFSETQ. The CDR3 region has the DNA TGCACCAGCAGCAAGGGGACAGGGGTCTGGACCGGGGAGCTGTTTTTT. It translates to CTSSKGTGVWTGELFF.

As for this clonotype: A read error may produce the germline difference seen at one junction end. The J gene is TRBJ1-1, the V gene TRBV11-3; 11 bases align to TRBD1. Germline CDR1 reads SGHNT; CDR2 reads YENEEA. CDR3 size: 15 residues. CDR3 sequence (DNA): TGTGTCAGCAGCCCGGGGACAGGGGGACTCACTGAAACTTTCTTT. This gives the protein CVSSPGTGGLTETFF.

The V call is TRBV7-9, the J call TRBJ1-1; no firm D call. Per germline, CDR1 SEHNR and CDR2 FQNEAQ (reference sequence). The CDR3 contains 14 residues. Trimming took off 4 bases at V and 0 bases at J, with 9 bases between the two ends. CDR3 loop: CASSSYLMNTEAFF. CDR3 nucleotide sequence: TGTGCCAGCAGCTCCTATCTAATGAACACTGAAGCTTTCTTT.

This clonotype was recorded once. The genes are TRBV11-1 and TRBJ2-5; 7 positions agree with TRBD1. J gave up 5 bases and V 6 bases, and 12 bases lay outside the gene matches. CDR1 is SGHAT, CDR2 FQDESV, per germline (reference sequence). The CDR3 is 15 residues long. CDR3 nucleotides: TGTGCCAGCAGAACACAGGGGCCCCAGCGTGAGACCCAGTACTTC. This sequence encodes CASRTQGPQRETQYF.

This clonotype has only a few counts. The J gene is TRBJ2-1, the V gene TRBV28, with D perhaps matching TRBD2 (5 bases). Trimming left V 6 bases short and J 11 bases short, with 11 bases between. Germline-derived CDR1 and CDR2 are MDHEN and SYDVKM. There are 11 residues in the CDR3. In nucleotides, the CDR3 is TGTGCCAGCAGCCGCCCGGGAAAGCAGTTCTTC. Translation gives CASSRPGKQFF. The full variable domain, rest sourced from reference TRBV28 and TRBJ2-1, is DVKVTQSSRYLVKRTGEKVFLECVQDMDHENMFWYRQDPGLGLRLIYFSYDVKMKEKGDIPEGYSVSREKKERFSLILESASTNQTSMYLCASSRPGKQFFGPGTRLTVL.

This clonotype was recorded many times. J is TRBJ1-3 and V is TRBV4-1; D gene ambiguous. This CDR3 is 15 amino acids long. CDR1 is MGHRA, CDR2 YSYEKL, per germline. Trimming removed 4 bases at V and 0 bases at J, with 10 bases between. The CDR3 sequence: CASSPAPHSGNTIYF. As DNA, the CDR3 is TGCGCCAGCAGCCCCGCGCCCCACTCTGGAAACACCATATATTTT.

To note about this clonotype: A much larger clonotype is one base distant, so this may be a read error. This likely comes from a read error, as the CDR3 has no conserved phenylalanine or tryptophan at its end. The CDR3 bases are TGTGCCACCACTCCCCCTCTCTACAATGAGCAGTTCTTA. Its protein product is CATTPPLYNEQFL. V usage is TRBV28 and J usage is TRBJ2-1; D is uncertain. This CDR3 region has 13 residues. V was cut by 10 bases and J by 3 bases, with 13 bases left in between. The germline CDR1 and CDR2 sequences are MDHEN and SYDVKM.

Points on this clonotype: This may arise from a read error, as a much more abundant clone is one base away. CDR3 sequence: CVSSYHVYQPQHF. The CDR3 nucleotides read TGTGTCAGCAGTTACCACGTCTATCAGCCCCAGCATTTT. The V gene is TRBV6-5, the J gene TRBJ1-5; D is uncertain. Germline CDR1 is MNHEY and CDR2 is SVGAGI. CDR3 length equals 13 residues.

The chain recombines TRBV29-1 with TRBJ2-3; D gene ambiguous. TRBJ1-5 matches the DNA end more closely, so the J call is doubtful. This CDR3 contains 14 residues. Germline V gene data show CDR1 as SQVTM and CDR2 as ANQGSEA. CDR3 protein: CSVTVTSDTDTQHF. The CDR3 nucleotides are TGCAGCGTTACCGTGACTAGCGACACAGATACGCAGCATTTT.

This clonotype was observed many times. V gene TRBV4-2 combines with J gene TRBJ1-5; D gene unclear. This CDR3 has 15 amino acids. The germline gives CDR1 LGHNA, CDR2 YNFKEQ. The V end was cut by 0 bases, the J end by 5 bases, with 11 bases between. DNA for the CDR3: TGTGCCAGCAGCCAAGATCGCCTTAGACATCAGCCCCAGCATTTT. It translates to CASSQDRLRHQPQHF.